Listed below are T cell receptor beta chains from one sample, sequenced in a study of T cell repertoires in cytomegalovirus infection. TCRdb fed the reads into MiXCR, producing one record per CDR3 protein. The sample carries 450,000 to 550,000 distinct CDR3 sequences, more than 15% recorded once. The specimen was CD8+ T cells from PBMCs. The receptor set was obtained from a human donor in good health (CMV status not recorded). Some clones in this sample may be carry-over from other donors' samples. Each CDR3 is given with its conserved first and last residue. A D gene is named only where the DNA matches it firmly. The size field is filled for only some rows; it gives once, few, many or a size class.

NA	TRBJ1-1	many	TRBV7-8	CASSSPTTMNTEAFF	TGTGCCAGCAGCTCCCCGACAACCATGAACACTGAAGCTTTCTTT
TRBD2	TRBJ2-2	few	TRBV18	CASSPGLRTGELFF	TGTGCCAGCTCACCGGGACTACGCACCGGGGAGCTGTTTTTT
NA	TRBJ2-2	many	TRBV19	CASSIRGIPNTGELFF	TGTGCCAGTAGTATACGGGGCATTCCGAACACCGGGGAGCTGTTTTTT
TRBD2	TRBJ2-1	once	TRBV20-1	CSAYLAEGQFF	TGCAGTGCTTACCTAGCGGAAGGGCAGTTCTTC
NA	TRBJ1-6	many	TRBV7-6	CASSPRGEPLHF	TGTGCCAGCAGCCCCCGGGGAGAACCCCTCCACTTT
NA	TRBJ1-2	many	TRBV7-6	CASSPNAAYGYTF	TGTGCCAGCAGCCCTAATGCGGCCTATGGCTACACCTTC
TRBD1	TRBJ1-2	few	TRBV27	CASSLRGHGYTF	TGTGCCAGCAGTTTAAGGGGGCACGGCTACACCTTC
NA	TRBJ2-6	few	TRBV28	CASSLSDSGANVLTF	TGTGCCAGCAGCTTGAGTGACTCTGGGGCCAACGTCCTGACTTTC
NA	TRBJ2-5	many	TRBV6-1	CASSAYYRGQETQYF	TGTGCCAGCAGTGCCTATTACCGGGGGCAAGAGACCCAGTACTTC
TRBD2	TRBJ2-3	few	TRBV27	CASSLASGSADTQYF	TGTGCCAGCAGTTTGGCTAGCGGGAGCGCAGATACGCAGTATTTT
NA	TRBJ2-7	few	TRBV15	CATSREVEGTKQHAVYEQYF	TGTGCCACCAGCAGAGAGGTTGAGGGGACGAAACAACACGCGGTCTACGAGCAGTACTTC
TRBD1	TRBJ2-1	many	TRBV2	CASSGDRGKHEQFF	TGTGCCAGCAGTGGGGACAGGGGGAAGCATGAGCAGTTCTTC
NA	TRBJ1-1	many	TRBV10-3	CAISQGGTEAFF	TGTGCCATCAGTCAGGGAGGGACTGAAGCTTTCTTT
NA	TRBJ2-2	few	TRBV20-1	CSARDGARSNTGELFF	TGCAGTGCTAGAGATGGGGCCAGGTCGAACACCGGGGAGCTGTTTTTT
TRBD1	TRBJ1-5	many	TRBV6-6	CASSPLGGTGVGQPQHF	TGTGCCAGCAGTCCTCTGGGCGGGACAGGGGTCGGTCAGCCCCAGCATTTT
NA	TRBJ2-2	NA	TRBV24-1	CATSDLLWTGELFF	TGTGCCACCAGTGATTTGCTGTGGACCGGGGAGCTGTTTTTT
NA	TRBJ2-3	few	TRBV2	CASSESVSDTQYF	TGTGCCAGCAGTGAATCGGTCTCAGATACGCAGTATTTT
NA	TRBJ2-1	few	TRBV9	CASSVARDEQFF	TGTGCCAGCAGCGTAGCTAGGGATGAGCAGTTCTTC
NA	TRBJ2-2	few	TRBV28	CASSTWGELFF	TGTGCCAGCTCCACCTGGGGGGAGCTGTTTTTT
NA	TRBJ2-2	few	TRBV20-1	CSAQPTSRRELFF	TGCAGTGCTCAACCGACTAGTCGCCGGGAGCTGTTTTTT
TRBD1	TRBJ2-1	NA	TRBV12-3/TRBV12-4	CASSTPGQGFDEQFF	TGTGCCAGCAGTACCCCGGGACAGGGGTTTGATGAGCAGTTCTTC
NA	TRBJ2-1	NA	TRBV27	CASSLSPGLMHEQFF	TGTGCCAGCAGTTTATCTCCAGGGCTTATGCATGAGCAGTTCTTC
NA	TRBJ1-2	few	TRBV7-6	CASSLGHSYGYTF	TGTGCCAGCAGCCTCGGACACAGCTATGGCTACACCTTC
TRBD1	TRBJ1-5	many	TRBV27	CASSLPLTGYGNQPQHF	TGTGCCAGCAGTTTACCCTTGACAGGGTACGGCAATCAGCCCCAGCATTTT
TRBD1	TRBJ1-1	few	TRBV6-5	CASSLGTGRGRTEAFF	TGTGCCAGCAGTTTGGGGACAGGGAGGGGAAGGACTGAAGCTTTCTTT
TRBD2	TRBJ2-5	NA	TRBV9	CASSPSGGTPGGTQYF	TGTGCCAGCAGCCCCTCGGGAGGGACTCCCGGAGGGACCCAGTACTTC
TRBD1	TRBJ2-7	many	TRBV7-8	CASSSRDRSSYEQYF	TGTGCCAGCAGCTCTCGGGACAGGAGCTCCTACGAGCAGTACTTC
TRBD1	TRBJ1-2	NA	TRBV7-9	CASSPSGIQGASWDGYTF	TGTGCCAGCAGCCCCTCGGGGATACAGGGGGCCTCTTGGGATGGCTACACCTTC
NA	TRBJ1-2	NA	TRBV14	CASSQSTGSSYGYTF	TGTGCCAGCAGCCAAAGTACAGGGTCTAGCTATGGCTACACCTTC
TRBD2	TRBJ2-5	few	TRBV24-1	CATSRLAGGKTQYF	TGTGCCACCAGTCGACTAGCGGGGGGAAAGACCCAGTACTTC
TRBD2	TRBJ2-7	NA	TRBV28	CASSLGLADYEQYF	TGTGCCAGCAGTTTGGGACTAGCGGATTACGAGCAGTACTTC
NA	TRBJ2-7	few	TRBV20-1	CSARDPGFSYEQYF	TGCAGTGCTAGAGATCCAGGTTTCTCCTACGAGCAGTACTTC